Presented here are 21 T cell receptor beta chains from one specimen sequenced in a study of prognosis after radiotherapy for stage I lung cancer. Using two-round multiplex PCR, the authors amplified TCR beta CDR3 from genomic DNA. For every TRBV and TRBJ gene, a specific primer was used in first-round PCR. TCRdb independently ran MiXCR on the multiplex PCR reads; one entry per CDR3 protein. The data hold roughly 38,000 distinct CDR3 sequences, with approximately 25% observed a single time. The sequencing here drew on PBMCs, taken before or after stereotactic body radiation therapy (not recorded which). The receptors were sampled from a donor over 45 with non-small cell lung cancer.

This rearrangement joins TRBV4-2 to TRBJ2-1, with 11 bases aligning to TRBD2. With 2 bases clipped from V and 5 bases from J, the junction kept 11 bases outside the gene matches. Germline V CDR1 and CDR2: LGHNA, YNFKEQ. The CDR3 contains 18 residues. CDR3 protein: CASSQLLAGEEEDNEQFF. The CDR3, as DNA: TGTGCCAGCAGCCAACTACTAGCGGGAGAAGAAGAGGACAATGAGCAGTTCTTC.

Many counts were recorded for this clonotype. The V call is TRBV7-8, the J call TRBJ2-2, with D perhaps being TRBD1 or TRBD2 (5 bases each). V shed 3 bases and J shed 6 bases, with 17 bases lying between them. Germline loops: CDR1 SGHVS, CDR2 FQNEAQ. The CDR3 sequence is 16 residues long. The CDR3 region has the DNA TGTGCCAGCAGCTTGCTAGAAGGGACCCTTTCCGGGGAGCTGTTTTTT. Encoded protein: CASSLLEGTLSGELFF.

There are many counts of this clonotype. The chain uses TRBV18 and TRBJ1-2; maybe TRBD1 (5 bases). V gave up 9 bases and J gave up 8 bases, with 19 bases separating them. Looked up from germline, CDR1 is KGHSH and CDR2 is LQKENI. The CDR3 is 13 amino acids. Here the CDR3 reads CASTPGRFEGYTF. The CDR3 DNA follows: TGTGCCAGTACGCCGGGACGTTTCGAAGGCTACACCTTC.

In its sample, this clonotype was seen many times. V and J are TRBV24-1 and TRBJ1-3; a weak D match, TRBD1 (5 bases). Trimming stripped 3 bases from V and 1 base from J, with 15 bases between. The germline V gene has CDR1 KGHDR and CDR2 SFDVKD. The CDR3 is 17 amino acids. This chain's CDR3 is CATSDGTGRGSGNTIYF. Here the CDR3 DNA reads TGTGCCACCAGTGATGGAACAGGAAGGGGTTCTGGAAACACCATATATTTT.

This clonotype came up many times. CDR3 DNA: TGTGCCAGCAGTGACAACACGGGACAGAACAACTATGGCTACACCTTC. Translated, it gives CASSDNTGQNNYGYTF. J is TRBJ1-2 and V is TRBV2; 7 bases align to TRBD1. Germline V gene sequence: CDR1 SNHLY, CDR2 FYNNEI. The CDR3 spans 16 residues. With 3 bases clipped from V and 2 bases from J, the junction kept 9 bases outside the gene matches.

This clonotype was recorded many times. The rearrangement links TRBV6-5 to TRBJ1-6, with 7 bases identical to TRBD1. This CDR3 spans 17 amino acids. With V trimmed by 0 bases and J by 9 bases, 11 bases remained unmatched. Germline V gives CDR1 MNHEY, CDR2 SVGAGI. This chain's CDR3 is CASSYSITGQDSSPLHF. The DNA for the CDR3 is TGTGCCAGCAGTTACTCGATTACCGGACAGGACAGTTCACCCCTCCACTTT.

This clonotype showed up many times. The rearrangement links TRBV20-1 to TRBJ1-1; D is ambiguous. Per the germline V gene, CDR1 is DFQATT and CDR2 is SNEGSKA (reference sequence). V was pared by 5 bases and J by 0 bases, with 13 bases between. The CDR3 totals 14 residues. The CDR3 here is CSARPAPMNTEAFF. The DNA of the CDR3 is TGCAGTGCTCGCCCAGCTCCCATGAACACTGAAGCTTTCTTT.

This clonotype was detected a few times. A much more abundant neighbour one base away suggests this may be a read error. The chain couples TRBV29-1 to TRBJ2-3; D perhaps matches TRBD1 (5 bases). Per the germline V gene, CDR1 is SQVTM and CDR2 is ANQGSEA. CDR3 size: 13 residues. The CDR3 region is CSVVRPGTGTQYF. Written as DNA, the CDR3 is TGCAGCGTTGTTCGCCCCGGTACAGGTACGCAGTATTTT.

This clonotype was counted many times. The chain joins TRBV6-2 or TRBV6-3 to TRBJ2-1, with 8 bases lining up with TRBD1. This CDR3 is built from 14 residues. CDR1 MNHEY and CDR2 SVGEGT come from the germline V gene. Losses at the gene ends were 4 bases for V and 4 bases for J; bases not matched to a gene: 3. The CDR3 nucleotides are TGTGCCAGCAGTTGGCGACAGGGGTACAATGAGCAGTTCTTC. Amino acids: CASSWRQGYNEQFF.

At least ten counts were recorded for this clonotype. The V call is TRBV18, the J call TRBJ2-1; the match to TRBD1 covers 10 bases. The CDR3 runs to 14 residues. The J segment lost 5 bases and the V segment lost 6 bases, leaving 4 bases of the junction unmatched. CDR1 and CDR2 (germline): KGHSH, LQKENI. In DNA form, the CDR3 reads TGTGCCAGCTCCCCCGGGACAGGGGACAATGAGCAGTTCTTC. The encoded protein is CASSPGTGDNEQFF.

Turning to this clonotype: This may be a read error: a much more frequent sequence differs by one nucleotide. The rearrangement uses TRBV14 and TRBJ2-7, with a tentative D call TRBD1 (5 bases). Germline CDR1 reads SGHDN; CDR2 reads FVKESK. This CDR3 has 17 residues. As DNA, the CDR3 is TGTGCCAGCAGCCAAGATTGGCGGCAGGGTAACTCCTTCGAGCAGTACTTC. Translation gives CASSQDWRQGNSFEQYF.

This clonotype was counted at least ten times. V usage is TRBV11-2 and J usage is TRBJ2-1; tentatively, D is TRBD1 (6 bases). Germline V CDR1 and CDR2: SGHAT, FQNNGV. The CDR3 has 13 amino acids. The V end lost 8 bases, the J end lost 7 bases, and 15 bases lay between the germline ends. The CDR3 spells CASGGQSPNEQFF. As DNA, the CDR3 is TGTGCCAGCGGAGGACAGAGCCCAAATGAGCAGTTCTTC.

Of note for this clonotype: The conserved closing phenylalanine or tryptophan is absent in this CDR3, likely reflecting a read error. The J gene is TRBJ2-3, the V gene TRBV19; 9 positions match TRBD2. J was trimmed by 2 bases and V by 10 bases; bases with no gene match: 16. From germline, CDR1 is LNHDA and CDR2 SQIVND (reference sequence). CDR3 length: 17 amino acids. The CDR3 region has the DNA TGTGCCACCTCGAGCGGGGGGCTTTCGTTTGTCACAGATACGCAGTATATT. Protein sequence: CATSSGGLSFVTDTQYI.

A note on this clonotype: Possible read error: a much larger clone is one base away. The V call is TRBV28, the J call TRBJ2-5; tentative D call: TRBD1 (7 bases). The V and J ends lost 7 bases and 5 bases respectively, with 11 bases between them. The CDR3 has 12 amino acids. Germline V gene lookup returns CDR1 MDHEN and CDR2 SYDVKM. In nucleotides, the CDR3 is TGTGCCAGCATGACAGGGAGGGAGACCCAGTACTTC. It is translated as CASMTGRETQYF.

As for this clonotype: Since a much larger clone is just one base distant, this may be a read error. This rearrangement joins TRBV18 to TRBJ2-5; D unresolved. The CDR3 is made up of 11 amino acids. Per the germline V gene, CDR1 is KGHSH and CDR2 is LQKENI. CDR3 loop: CVSSEQETQYF. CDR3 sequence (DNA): TGTGTCAGCTCGGAACAAGAGACCCAGTACTTC. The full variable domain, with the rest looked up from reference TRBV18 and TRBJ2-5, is NAGVMQNPRHLVRRRGQEARLRCSPMKGHSHVYWYRQLPEEGLKFMVYLQKENIIDESGMPKERFSAEFPKEGPSILRIQQVVRGDSAAYFCVSSEQETQYFGPGTRLLVL.

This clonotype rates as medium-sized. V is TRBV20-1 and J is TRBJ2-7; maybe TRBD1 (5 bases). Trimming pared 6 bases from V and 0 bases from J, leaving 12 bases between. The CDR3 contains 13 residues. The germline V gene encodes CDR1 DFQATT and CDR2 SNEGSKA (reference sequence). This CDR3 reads CSAQGLSSYEQYF. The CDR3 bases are TGCAGTGCGCAGGGCCTGAGCTCCTACGAGCAGTACTTC.

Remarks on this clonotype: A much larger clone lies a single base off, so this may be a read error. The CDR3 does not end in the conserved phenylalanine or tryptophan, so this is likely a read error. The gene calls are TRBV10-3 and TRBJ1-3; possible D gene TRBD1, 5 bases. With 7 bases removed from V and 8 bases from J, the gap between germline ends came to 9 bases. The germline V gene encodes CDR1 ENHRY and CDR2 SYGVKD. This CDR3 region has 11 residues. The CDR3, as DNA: TGTGCCATCAACGGGGGGGACACCATATATTCT. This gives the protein CAINGGDTIYS.

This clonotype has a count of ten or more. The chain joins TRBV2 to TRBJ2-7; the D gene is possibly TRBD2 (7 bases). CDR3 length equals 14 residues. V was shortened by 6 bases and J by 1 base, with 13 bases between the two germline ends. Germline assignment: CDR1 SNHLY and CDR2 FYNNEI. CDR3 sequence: CASRGGADSYEQYF. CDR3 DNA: TGTGCCAGCAGGGGGGGGGCGGATTCCTACGAGCAGTACTTC.

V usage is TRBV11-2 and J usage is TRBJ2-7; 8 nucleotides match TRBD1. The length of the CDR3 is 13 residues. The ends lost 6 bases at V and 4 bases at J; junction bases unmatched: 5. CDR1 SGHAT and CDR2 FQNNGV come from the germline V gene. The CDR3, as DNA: TGTGCCAGCAGACTTACAGGGGGATACGAGCAGTACTTC. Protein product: CASRLTGGYEQYF.

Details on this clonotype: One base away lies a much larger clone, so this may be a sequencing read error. The CDR3 protein is CRTTKLAGGEDTQYF. The CDR3 DNA reads as TGCAGGACTACTAAACTAGCGGGAGGGGAAGATACGCAGTATTTT. V usage is TRBV20-1 and J usage is TRBJ2-3, with TRBD2 identical over 13 bases. Germline CDR1 DFQATT, CDR2 SNEGSKA (reference sequence). This CDR3 contains 15 residues.

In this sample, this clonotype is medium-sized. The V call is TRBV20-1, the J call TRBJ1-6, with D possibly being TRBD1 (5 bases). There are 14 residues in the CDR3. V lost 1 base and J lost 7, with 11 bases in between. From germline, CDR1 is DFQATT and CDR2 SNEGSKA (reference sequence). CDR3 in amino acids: CSARGPGTNSPLHF. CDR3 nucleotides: TGCAGTGCTAGAGGGCCCGGGACCAATTCACCCCTCCACTTT.